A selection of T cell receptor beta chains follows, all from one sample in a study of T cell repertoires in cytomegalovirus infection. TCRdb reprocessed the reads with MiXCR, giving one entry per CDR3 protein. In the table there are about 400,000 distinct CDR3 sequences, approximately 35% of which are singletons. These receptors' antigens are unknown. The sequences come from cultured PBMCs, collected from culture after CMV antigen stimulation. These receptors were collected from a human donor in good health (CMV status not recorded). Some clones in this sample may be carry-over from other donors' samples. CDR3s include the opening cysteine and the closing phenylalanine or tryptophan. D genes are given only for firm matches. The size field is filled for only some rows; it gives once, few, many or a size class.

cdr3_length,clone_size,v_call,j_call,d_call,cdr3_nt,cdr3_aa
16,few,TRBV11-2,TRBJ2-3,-,TGTGCCAGCAGCCCCCAGGGAGTGGGACCCGTGGATACGCAGTATTTT,CASSPQGVGPVDTQYF
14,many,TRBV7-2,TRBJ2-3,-,TGTGCCAGCAGCCCGAAAATAGGGGCAGATACGCAGTATTTT,CASSPKIGADTQYF
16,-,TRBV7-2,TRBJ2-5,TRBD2,TGTGCCAGCAGCGAGGCTTGGCGGTCCGGGGGGGAGACCCAGTACTTC,CASSEAWRSGGETQYF
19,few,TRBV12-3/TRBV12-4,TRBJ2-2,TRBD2,TGTGCCAGCAGTTTGACAGCAAATAGCGGGAGTCGACGTATCGGGGAGCTGTTTTTT,CASSLTANSGSRRIGELFF
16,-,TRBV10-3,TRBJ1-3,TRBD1,TGTGCCACCGGATTCCGGGACAGGGCCATTCGAAACACCATATATTTT,CATGFRDRAIRNTIYF
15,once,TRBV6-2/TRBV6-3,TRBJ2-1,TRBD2,TGTGCCAGCAGTTATGCGGGACTAGCGAAAAATGAGCAGTTCTTC,CASSYAGLAKNEQFF
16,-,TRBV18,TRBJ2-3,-,TGTGCCAGCTCACCAAACCCCCCAAGGGGCACAGATACGCAGTATTTT,CASSPNPPRGTDTQYF
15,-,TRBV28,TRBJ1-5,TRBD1,TGTGCCAGCAGTTTTGTACAGGGGCACAATCAGCCCCAGCATTTT,CASSFVQGHNQPQHF
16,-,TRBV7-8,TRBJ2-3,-,TGTGCCAGCAGCTTAGGCGGACTACGGGGTCGGGATACGCAGTATTTT,CASSLGGLRGRDTQYF
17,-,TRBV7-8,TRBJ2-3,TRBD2,TGTGCCAGCAGCTTATGGACTAGCGGGACTAGCACAGATACGCAGTATTTT,CASSLWTSGTSTDTQYF
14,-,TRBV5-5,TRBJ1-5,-,TGTGCCAGCAGCTTGGTAGATAGCAATCAGCCCCAGCATTTT,CASSLVDSNQPQHF
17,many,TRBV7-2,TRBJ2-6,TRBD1,TGTGCCAGCAGCTTTGGGACAGACTGGACTGGGGCCAACGTCCTGACTTTC,CASSFGTDWTGANVLTF
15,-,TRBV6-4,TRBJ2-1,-,TGTGCCAGCAGAGTGGACCAACGCTCCTACAATGAGCAGTTCTTC,CASRVDQRSYNEQFF
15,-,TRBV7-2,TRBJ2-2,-,TGTGCCAGCAGCTTAGGAAGTAGCGAAGCCGGGGAGCTGTTTTTT,CASSLGSSEAGELFF
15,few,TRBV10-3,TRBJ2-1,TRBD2,TGTGCCATCAGGAAGCTAGCGGGAGGAGAAAATGAGCAGTTCTTC,CAIRKLAGGENEQFF
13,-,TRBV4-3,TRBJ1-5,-,TGCGCCAGCAGCCATGCAGGGTTGCAGCCCCAGCATTTT,CASSHAGLQPQHF
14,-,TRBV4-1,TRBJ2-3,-,TGCGCCAGCAGCCAAGATCTCACTACAGATACGCAGTATTTT,CASSQDLTTDTQYF
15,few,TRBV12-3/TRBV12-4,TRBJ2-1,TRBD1,TGTGCCAGCAGTCCTAACAGGGGAAAGGACAATGAGCAGTTCTTC,CASSPNRGKDNEQFF
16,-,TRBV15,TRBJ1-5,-,TGTGCCACCAGCCCACTTCGACAGGTTGGTCGCCAGCCCCAGCATTTT,CATSPLRQVGRQPQHF
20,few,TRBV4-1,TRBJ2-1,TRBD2,TGCGCCAGCAGCCACTTGACTAGCGGGAGGGTTGGCTCGACCTACAATGAGCAGTTCTTC,CASSHLTSGRVGSTYNEQFF
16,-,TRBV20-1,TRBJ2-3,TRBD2,TGCAGTGCTAGAGTTGGGACTAGCGGGAGTACAGATACGCAGTATTTT,CSARVGTSGSTDTQYF
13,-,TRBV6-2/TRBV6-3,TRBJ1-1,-,TGTGCCAGCGGTGACAGCTTGAACACTGAAGCTTTCTTT,CASGDSLNTEAFF
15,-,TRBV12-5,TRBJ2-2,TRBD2,TGTCCTAGTGGTTTGCTAGCGGGAAACACCGGGGAGCTGTTTTTT,CPSGLLAGNTGELFF
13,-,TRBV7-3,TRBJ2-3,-,TGTGCCAGCAGCCGTGCTTTTGGCGATACGCAGTATTTT,CASSRAFGDTQYF
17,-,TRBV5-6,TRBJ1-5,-,TGTGCCAGCAGCTTGGGGGGCAGACTCTATAGCAATCAGCCCCAGCATTTT,CASSLGGRLYSNQPQHF
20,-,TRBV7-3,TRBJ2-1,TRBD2,TGTGCCAGCAGCTTAAGACCCCTACCGGGACTAGCGGGAGGGGGCAATGAGCAGTTCTTC,CASSLRPLPGLAGGGNEQFF
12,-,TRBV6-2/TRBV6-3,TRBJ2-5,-,TGTGCCAGCAGTTCACTACAAGAGACCCAGTACTTC,CASSSLQETQYF
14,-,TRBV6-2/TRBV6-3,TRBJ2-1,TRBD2,TGTGCCAGCAGGGCTAGCGGCCCCGGGGATGAGCAGTTCTTC,CASRASGPGDEQFF
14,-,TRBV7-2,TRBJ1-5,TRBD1,TGTGCCAGCAGCAAGGCAGGGGGAGGTCAGCCCCAGCATTTT,CASSKAGGGQPQHF
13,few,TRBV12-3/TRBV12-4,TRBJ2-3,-,TGTGCCAGCAGTCCGCCCGAGACAGATACGCAGTATTTT,CASSPPETDTQYF
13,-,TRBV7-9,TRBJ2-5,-,TGTGCCAGCAGCCAATGGTACCAAGAGACCCAGTACTTC,CASSQWYQETQYF
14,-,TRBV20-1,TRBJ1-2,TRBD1,TGCAGTGCTAGAGACCGGACAGGGGGCCGTGGCTACACCTTC,CSARDRTGGRGYTF
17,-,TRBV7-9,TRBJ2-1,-,TGTGCCAGCACCCGAGGACCACCCTATTCGGGGGACAATGAGCAGTTCTTC,CASTRGPPYSGDNEQFF
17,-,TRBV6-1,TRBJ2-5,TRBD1,TGTGCCAGCAGCGGCTACCGGGACAGCGCGATGAGTGAGACCCAGTACTTC,CASSGYRDSAMSETQYF
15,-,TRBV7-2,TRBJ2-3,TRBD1,TGTGCCAGCAGCTTATTAGGGACAGGGGGCGTAGCTGTTCATTTT,CASSLLGTGGVAVHF
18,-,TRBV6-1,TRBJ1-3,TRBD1,TGTGCCAGCAGATTAGGGACAGGGGCTCCTATCTCTGGAAACACCATATATTTT,CASRLGTGAPISGNTIYF
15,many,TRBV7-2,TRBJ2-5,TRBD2,TGTGCCAGCAGCCGCCCAACAAGCGGGGGGGAGACCCAGTACTTC,CASSRPTSGGETQYF
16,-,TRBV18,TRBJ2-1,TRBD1,TGTGCCAGCTCACGGAGGGACAGGCTACGCTACAATGAGCAGTTCTTC,CASSRRDRLRYNEQFF
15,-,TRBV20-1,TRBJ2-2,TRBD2,TGCAGTGCCCGCCTGACTAGCGGGAGTGCCGGGGAGCTGTTTTTT,CSARLTSGSAGELFF
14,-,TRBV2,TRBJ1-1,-,TGTGCCAGCAGAGCCAACAGGGCAAACACTGAAGCTTTCTTT,CASRANRANTEAFF
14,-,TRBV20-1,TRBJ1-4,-,TGCAGTGCTAGAGTCGGGGCCCTGGGTGAAAAACTGTTTTTT,CSARVGALGEKLFF
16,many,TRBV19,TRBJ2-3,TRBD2,TGTGCCAGTAGTCCCGGGACTAGCGGGAGTGGAGATACGCAGTATTTT,CASSPGTSGSGDTQYF
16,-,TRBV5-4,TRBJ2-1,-,TGTGCCAGCAGCTTGGGGGTTAGAAAGGACCTAGGGGAGCAGTTCTTC,CASSLGVRKDLGEQFF
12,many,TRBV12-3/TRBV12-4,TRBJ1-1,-,TGTGCCAGCAGTTTATCTGACAGTCGCGCTTTCTTT,CASSLSDSRAFF
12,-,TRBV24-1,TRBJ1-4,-,TGTGCCACCAGCCCATGGGGAGAAAAACTGTTTTTT,CATSPWGEKLFF
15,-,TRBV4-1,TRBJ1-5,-,TGCGCCAGCAGCCTCGTCTATACGATCAATCAGCCCCAGCATTTT,CASSLVYTINQPQHF
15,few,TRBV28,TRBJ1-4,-,TGTGCCAGCAGTTTATCAAGGGGGGCTCATGAAAAACTGTTTTTT,CASSLSRGAHEKLFF
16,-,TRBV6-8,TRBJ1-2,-,TGTGCCAGCAGTTACGATGCGGGGGGAGGTGGCTATGGCTACACCTTC,CASSYDAGGGGYGYTF
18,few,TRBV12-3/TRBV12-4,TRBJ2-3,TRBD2,TGTGCCAGCAGTTTAGATCTCCATCTAGCGGGAGCACAGGATACGCAGTATTTT,CASSLDLHLAGAQDTQYF
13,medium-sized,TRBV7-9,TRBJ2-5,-,TGTGCCAGCAGACGGAGGGATCAAGAGACCCAGTACTTC,CASRRRDQETQYF
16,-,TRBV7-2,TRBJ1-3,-,TGTGCCAGCAGCTTAAGTTGGACGGCCTCTGGAAACACCATATATTTT,CASSLSWTASGNTIYF
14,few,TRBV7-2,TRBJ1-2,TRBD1,TGTGCCAGCAGCTCGGGACAGGGGGCGCGTGGCTACACCTTC,CASSSGQGARGYTF
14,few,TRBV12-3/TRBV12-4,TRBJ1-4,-,TGTGCCAGCAGCTTTAGTGCAACTAATGAAAAACTGTTTTTT,CASSFSATNEKLFF
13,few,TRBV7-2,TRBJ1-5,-,TGTGCCAGCAGCTTAGGAGGGGTTAAGCCCCAGCATTTT,CASSLGGVKPQHF
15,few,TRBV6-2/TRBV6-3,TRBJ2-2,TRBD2,TGTGCCAGCAGTGCACGACTAGCTGGAGCCGGGGAGCTGTTTTTT,CASSARLAGAGELFF
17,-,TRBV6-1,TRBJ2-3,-,TGTGCCAGCAGGAGCACAACAGGGGCGGGACCCCCAGATACGCAGTATTTT,CASRSTTGAGPPDTQYF
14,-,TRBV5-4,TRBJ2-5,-,TGTGCCAGCAGCTTGACCCAGGCGGCAGAGACCCAGTACTTC,CASSLTQAAETQYF
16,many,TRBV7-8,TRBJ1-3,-,TGTGCCAGCAGCTTAGGACAGTTTATCTCTGGAAACACCATATATTTT,CASSLGQFISGNTIYF